This T cell receptor (beta chain) was sequenced during a study of T cells in Graves' hyperthyroidism and ophthalmopathy. Across the whole study: Peripheral blood was collected at initial diagnosis, before any treatment.

The CDR3 regions of TCR beta were amplified from RNA transcripts. The HTBI primer set was used in a first-round RT-PCR of the TCR CDR3. MiXCR, applied by TCRdb to the multiplex PCR reads, yields one record per CDR3 protein. This repertoire shows some 460,000 distinct CDR3 sequences, roughly 14% found once; its top ten account for 14%. Germline lookup yields CDR1 MNHEY and CDR2 SVGEGT. CDR3 size: 20 residues. Trimming shortened V by 6 bases and J by 1 base, and 25 bases separated the two germline ends. Stable disease denoted Graves' hyperthyroidism without ophthalmopathy progression within 18 months. Exclusion of a patient resulted from uncontrolled infection, other autoimmune disease, pregnancy or lactation. Diagnoses used clinical symptoms, serum thyroxine and TRAb, thyroid ultrasound and orbital computed tomography.

This chain uses TRBV6-2 or TRBV6-3 with TRBJ2-6; tentatively, D is TRBD1 or TRBD2 (5 bases each). Sequenced sample: blood. This sequence originates from a woman between 18 and 30 years old with Graves' hyperthyroidism. CDR3 DNA sequence: TGTGCCAGCAGGATGGTATTCTGGGGGACCCACGGATCTGGGGCCAACGTCCTGACTTTC. It codes for CASRMVFWGTHGSGANVLTF.